The 6 T cell receptor beta chains below come from one sample, sequenced in a study of immune evolution from preneoplasia to lung adenocarcinoma. TCRdb's copy holds only in-frame clones and misses some; the assay was immunoSEQ multiplex PCR. The table records around 10,000 clones, about four fifths of them present only once. The sequenced sample consisted of FFPE minimally invasive lung adenocarcinoma tissue. Receptor source: a person aged 65 to 85 with lung adenocarcinoma. Some clones in this sample may be carry-over from other donors' samples.

V is TRBV19 and J is TRBJ1-2; no clear D. This CDR3 contains 14 residues. Trimming shortened V by 4 bases and J by 4 bases, and 13 bases separated the two germline ends. Germline V lookup: CDR1 LNHDA, CDR2 SQIVND (reference sequence). The CDR3 is CASSRQVGSYGYTF. In nucleotides, the CDR3 is TGTGCCAGTAGTAGACAAGTTGGTTCCTATGGCTACACCTTC.

The chain has TRBV29-1 and TRBJ2-1, with a tentative D call TRBD2 (6 bases). In germline, CDR1 is SQVTM, CDR2 ANQGSEA. This CDR3 has 16 residues. The V and J ends lost 3 bases and 3 bases respectively, with 18 bases between them. The DNA for the CDR3 is TGCAGCGTTGATTATTTTCGGGAGCTCCTCTACAATGAGCAGTTCTTC. Protein product: CSVDYFRELLYNEQFF.

The V call is TRBV10-2, the J call TRBJ1-1, with no clear D. Germline CDR1 WSHSY, CDR2 SAAADI. This CDR3 has 12 residues. The ends were cut back, 0 bases at V and 2 bases at J, with 1 base in the middle. The CDR3 sequence is CASSESNTEAFF. DNA for the CDR3: TGCGCCAGCAGTGAGTCTAACACTGAAGCTTTCTTT.

The CDR3 reads CASSEASGSSYEQYF. The CDR3 DNA reads as TGTGCCAGCAGTGAAGCTAGCGGGAGCTCCTACGAGCAGTACTTC. The J gene is TRBJ2-7, the V gene TRBV6-1; 9 bases are shared with TRBD2. The germline gives CDR1 MNHNS, CDR2 SASEGT. This CDR3 is 15 amino acids long. V was clipped by 0 bases and J by 0 bases; unmatched bases: 0.

The table lists this clone with a few counts. This chain uses TRBV4-2 with TRBJ1-1; D not resolved. CDR1 and CDR2 from the germline V gene are LGHNA and YNFKEQ. This CDR3 contains 15 residues. V was cut by 3 bases and J by 0 bases, with 11 bases left in between. CDR3 coding DNA: TGTGCCAGCAGCCATGACGGGTCAATGAACACTGAAGCTTTCTTT. Amino acid sequence: CASSHDGSMNTEAFF.

A few counts support this clone. The chain has TRBV7-3 and TRBJ2-7; tentative D call: TRBD1 (7 bases). The V end lost 4 bases, the J end lost 6 bases, and 16 bases lay between the germline ends. The CDR3 covers 14 residues. Germline V gene data show CDR1 as SGHTA and CDR2 as FQGTGA. The CDR3 bases are TGTGCCAGCAGCTCCACCGGAGGGGGCGGCGAGCAGTACTTC. Protein sequence: CASSSTGGGGEQYF.